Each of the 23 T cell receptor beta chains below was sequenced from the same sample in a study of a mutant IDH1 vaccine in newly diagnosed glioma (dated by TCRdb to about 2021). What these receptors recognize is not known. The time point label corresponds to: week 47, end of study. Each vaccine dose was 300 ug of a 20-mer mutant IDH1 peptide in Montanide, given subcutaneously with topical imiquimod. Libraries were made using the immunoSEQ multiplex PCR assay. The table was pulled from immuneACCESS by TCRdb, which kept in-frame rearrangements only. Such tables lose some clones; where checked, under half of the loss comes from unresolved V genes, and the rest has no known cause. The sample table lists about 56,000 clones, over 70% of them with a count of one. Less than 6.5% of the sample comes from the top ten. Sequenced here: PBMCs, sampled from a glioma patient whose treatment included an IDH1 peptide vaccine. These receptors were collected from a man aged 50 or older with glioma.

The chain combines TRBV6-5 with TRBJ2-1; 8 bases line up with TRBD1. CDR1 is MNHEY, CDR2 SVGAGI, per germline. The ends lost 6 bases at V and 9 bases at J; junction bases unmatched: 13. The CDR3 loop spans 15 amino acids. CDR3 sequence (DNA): TGTGCCAGCAGCGATGGACAGGGTCTAGGAAGTGAGCAGTTCTTC. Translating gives CASSDGQGLGSEQFF.

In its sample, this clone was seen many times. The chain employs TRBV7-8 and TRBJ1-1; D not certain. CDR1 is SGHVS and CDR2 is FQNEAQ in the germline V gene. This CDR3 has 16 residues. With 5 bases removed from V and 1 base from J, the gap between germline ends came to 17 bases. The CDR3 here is CASSVRSRMENTEAFF. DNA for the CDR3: TGTGCCAGCAGCGTCCGGAGCAGGATGGAGAACACTGAAGCTTTCTTT.

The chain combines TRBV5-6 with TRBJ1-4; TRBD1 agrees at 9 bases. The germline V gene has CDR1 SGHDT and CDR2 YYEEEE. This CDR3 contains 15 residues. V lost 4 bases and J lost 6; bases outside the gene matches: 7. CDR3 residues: CASSEDRGRDEKLFF. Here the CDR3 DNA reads TGTGCCAGCAGCGAGGACAGGGGAAGGGATGAAAAACTGTTTTTT. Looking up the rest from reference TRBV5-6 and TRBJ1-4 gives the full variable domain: DAGVTQSPTHLIKTRGQQVTLRCSPKSGHDTVSWYQQALGQGPQFIFQYYEEEERQRGNFPDRFSGHQFPNYSSELNVNALLLGDSALYLCASSEDRGRDEKLFFGSGTQLSVL.

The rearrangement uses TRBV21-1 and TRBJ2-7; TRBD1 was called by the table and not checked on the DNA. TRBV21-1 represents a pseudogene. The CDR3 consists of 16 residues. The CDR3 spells CASSKPSRQGEYEQYF. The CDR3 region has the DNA TGTGCCAGCAGCAAGCCTTCCAGGCAGGGGGAATACGAGCAGTACTTC.

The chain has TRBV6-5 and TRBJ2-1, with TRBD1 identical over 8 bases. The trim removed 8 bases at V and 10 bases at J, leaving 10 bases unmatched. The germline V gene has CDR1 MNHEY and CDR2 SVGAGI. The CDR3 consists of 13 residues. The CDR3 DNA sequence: TGTGCCAGCCAGGGGGCCCGTTACAGAGAGCAGTTCTTC. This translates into CASQGARYREQFF.

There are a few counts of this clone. CDR3 nucleotide sequence: TGTGCCAGCAGCGTAGCAGGGGTCCCTGAAGCTTTCTTT. Encoded protein: CASSVAGVPEAFF. The chain joins TRBV9 to TRBJ1-1; weak D call: TRBD1 (6 bases). Germline V lookup: CDR1 SGDLS, CDR2 YYNGEE. This CDR3 has 13 amino acids. Trimming removed 0 bases from V and 6 bases from J, with 9 bases in between.

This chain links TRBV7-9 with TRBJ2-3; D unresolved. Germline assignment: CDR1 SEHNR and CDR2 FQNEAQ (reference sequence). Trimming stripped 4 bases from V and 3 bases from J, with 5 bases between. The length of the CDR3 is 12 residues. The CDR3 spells CASSSSTDTQYF. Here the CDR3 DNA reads TGTGCCAGCAGCTCCTCGACAGATACGCAGTATTTT.

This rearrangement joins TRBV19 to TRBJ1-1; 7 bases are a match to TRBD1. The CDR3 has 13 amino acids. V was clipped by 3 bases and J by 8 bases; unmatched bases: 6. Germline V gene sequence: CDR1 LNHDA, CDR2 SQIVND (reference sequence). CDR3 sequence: CASSISEGAEAFF. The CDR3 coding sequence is TGTGCCAGTAGTATTTCGGAGGGGGCGGAAGCTTTCTTT.

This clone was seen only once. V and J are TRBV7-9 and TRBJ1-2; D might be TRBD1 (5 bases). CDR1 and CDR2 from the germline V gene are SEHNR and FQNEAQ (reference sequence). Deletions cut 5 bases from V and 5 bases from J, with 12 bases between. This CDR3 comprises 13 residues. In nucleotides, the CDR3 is TGTGCCAGCAGCCCTGGGGGGTCTTATGGCTACACCTTC. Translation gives CASSPGGSYGYTF.

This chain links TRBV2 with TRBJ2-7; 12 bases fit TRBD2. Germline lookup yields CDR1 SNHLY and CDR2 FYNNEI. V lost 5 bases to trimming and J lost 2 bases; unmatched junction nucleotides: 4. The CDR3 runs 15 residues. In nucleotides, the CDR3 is TGTGCCAGCAGTTCACTAGCGGGGGGTACCTACGAGCAGTACTTC. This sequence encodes CASSSLAGGTYEQYF.

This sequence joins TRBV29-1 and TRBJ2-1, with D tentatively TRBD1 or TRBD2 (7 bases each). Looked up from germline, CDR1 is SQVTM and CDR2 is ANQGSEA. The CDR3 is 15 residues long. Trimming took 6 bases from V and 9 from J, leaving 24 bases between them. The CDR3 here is CSVPPGFRGGSEQFF. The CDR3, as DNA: TGCAGCGTACCTCCCGGTTTCAGGGGGGGAAGTGAGCAGTTCTTC.

The CDR3 is CASSQGTGQGSTEAFF. The CDR3 coding sequence is TGCGCCAGCAGCCAAGGGACGGGACAGGGAAGCACTGAAGCTTTCTTT. J is TRBJ1-1 and V is TRBV4-3, with TRBD1 identical over 9 bases. The V gene end was trimmed by 1 base and the J gene end by 4 bases; junction bases not matched to a gene: 7. This CDR3 spans 16 amino acids. Looked up from germline, CDR1 is LGHNA and CDR2 is YSLEER.

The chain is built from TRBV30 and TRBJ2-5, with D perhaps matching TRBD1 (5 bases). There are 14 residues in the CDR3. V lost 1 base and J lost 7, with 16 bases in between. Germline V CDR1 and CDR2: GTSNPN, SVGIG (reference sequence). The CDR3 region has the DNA TGTGCCTGGAGTGAAGGGGCCGTCCCGGTGACCCAGTACTTC. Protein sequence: CAWSEGAVPVTQYF.

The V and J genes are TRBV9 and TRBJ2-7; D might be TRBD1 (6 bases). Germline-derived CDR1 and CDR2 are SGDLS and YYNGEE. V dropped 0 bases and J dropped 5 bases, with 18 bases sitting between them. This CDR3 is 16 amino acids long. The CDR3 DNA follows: TGTGCCAGCAGCGTAGGGCCCCAGGGGTCGACCCACGAGCAGTACTTC. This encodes CASSVGPQGSTHEQYF.

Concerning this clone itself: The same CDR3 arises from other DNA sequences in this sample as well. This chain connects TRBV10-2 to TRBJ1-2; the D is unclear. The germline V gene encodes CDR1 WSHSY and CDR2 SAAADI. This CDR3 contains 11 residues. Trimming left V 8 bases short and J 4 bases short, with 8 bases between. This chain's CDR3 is CASSSGYGYTF. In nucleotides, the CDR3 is TGCGCCAGCTCTAGTGGCTATGGCTACACCTTC.

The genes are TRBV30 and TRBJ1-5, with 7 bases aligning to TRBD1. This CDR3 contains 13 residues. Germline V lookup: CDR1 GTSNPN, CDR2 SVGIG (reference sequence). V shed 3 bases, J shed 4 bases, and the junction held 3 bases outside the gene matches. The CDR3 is CAWRSGGNQPQHF. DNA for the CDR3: TGTGCCTGGAGGTCAGGGGGTAATCAGCCCCAGCATTTT.

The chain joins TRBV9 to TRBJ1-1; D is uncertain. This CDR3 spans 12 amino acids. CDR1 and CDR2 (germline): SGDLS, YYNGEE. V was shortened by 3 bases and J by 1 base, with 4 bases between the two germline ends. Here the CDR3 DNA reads TGTGCCAGCAGCGGGGCGAACACTGAAGCTTTCTTT. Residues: CASSGANTEAFF.

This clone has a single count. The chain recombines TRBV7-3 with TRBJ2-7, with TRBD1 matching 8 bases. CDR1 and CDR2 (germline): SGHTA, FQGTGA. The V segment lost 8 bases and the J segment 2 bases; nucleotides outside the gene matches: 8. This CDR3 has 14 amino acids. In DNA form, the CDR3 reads TGTGCCAGCGCCCTCGGGACAGGCCCCTACGAGCAGTACTTC. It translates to CASALGTGPYEQYF.

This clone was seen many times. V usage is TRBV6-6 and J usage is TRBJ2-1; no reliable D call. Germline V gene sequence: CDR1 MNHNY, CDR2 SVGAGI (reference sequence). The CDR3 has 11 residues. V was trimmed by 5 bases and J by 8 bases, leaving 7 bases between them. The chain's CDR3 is CASSPIDEQFF. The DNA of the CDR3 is TGTGCCAGCAGTCCGATAGATGAGCAGTTCTTC.

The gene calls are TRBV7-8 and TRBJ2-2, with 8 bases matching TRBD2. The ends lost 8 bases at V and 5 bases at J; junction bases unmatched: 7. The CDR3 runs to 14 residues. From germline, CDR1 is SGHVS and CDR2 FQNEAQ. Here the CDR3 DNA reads TGTGCCAGCCGCCGGGGGGGCGAGACCGGGGAGCTGTTTTTT. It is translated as CASRRGGETGELFF. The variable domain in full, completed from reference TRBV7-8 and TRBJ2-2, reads GAGVSQSPRYKVAKRGQDVALRCDPISGHVSLFWYQQALGQGPEFLTYFQNEAQLDKSGLPSDRFFAERPEGSVSTLKIQRTQQEDSAVYLCASRRGGETGELFFGEGSRLTVL.

This CDR3 reads CASSPPGGEQYF. The CDR3 DNA follows: TGTGCCAGCAGCCCCCCCGGGGGCGAGCAGTACTTC. V gene TRBV5-6 combines with J gene TRBJ2-7, with D perhaps matching TRBD2 (6 bases). The germline gives CDR1 SGHDT, CDR2 YYEEEE. The CDR3 has 12 residues. V gave up 4 bases and J gave up 6 bases, with 11 bases separating them.

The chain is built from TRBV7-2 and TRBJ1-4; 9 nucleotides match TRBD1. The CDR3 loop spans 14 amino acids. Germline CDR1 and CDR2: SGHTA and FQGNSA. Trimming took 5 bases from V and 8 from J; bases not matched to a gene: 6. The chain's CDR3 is CASSRGGQGEKLFF. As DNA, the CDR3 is TGTGCCAGCAGCCGGGGGGGACAGGGCGAAAAACTGTTTTTT.

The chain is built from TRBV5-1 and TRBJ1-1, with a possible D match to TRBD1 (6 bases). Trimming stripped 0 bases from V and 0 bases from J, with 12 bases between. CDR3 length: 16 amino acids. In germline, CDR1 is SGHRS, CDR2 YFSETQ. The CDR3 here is CASSLAWGDMNTEAFF. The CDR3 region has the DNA TGCGCCAGCAGCTTGGCTTGGGGGGACATGAACACTGAAGCTTTCTTT.